At least ten counts were recorded for the clone carrying this T cell receptor beta chain. Its specificity is not known. These data belong to a study of T cells in Graves' hyperthyroidism and ophthalmopathy. Study-level results: The model forecast ophthalmopathy, anticipating it by a median around 6.9 months before onset.

The CDR3 contains 14 residues. Germline values: CDR1 DFQATT, CDR2 SNEGSKA (reference sequence). Trimming at V came to 5 bases and at J to 5 bases, leaving 5 bases not matched to a gene. Amplified regions were TCR beta CDR3 sequences from RNA transcripts. A set of HTBI primers served as the primers for a first-round RT-PCR of the TCR CDR3. TCRdb reanalysed the multiplex PCR reads using MiXCR and keeps one entry per CDR3 protein. This table has a few hundred thousand distinct CDR3 sequences, under 25% appearing once. Each person with ophthalmopathy scored at least 3 on the Clinical Activity Score, reached NOSPECS grade 4 or higher, and had been ill under 3 months.

Sequencing used blood. The genes are TRBV20-1 and TRBJ2-5, with 13 bases matching TRBD2. This clonotype originated in a woman aged 70 to 79 with Graves' ophthalmopathy. CDR3 bases: TGCAGTGCTCCGACTAGCGGGAGGCCGGAGACCCAGTACTTC. Translated: CSAPTSGRPETQYF.